Presented here are 8 T cell receptor beta chains from one specimen sequenced in a study of T cells in localized non-small cell lung cancer. TCRdb's table, derived via immunoSEQ multiplex PCR, lists solely in-frame clones and lacks some. In the table there are about 22,000 clones, less than 90% of which are singletons. The sequencing here drew on PBMCs, taken before any cancer treatment. These receptors were collected from a man aged 40 to 70 with stage II squamous cell lung carcinoma.

V is TRBV7-9 and J is TRBJ2-1; 7 nucleotides match TRBD1. The V segment lost 4 bases and the J segment 4 bases; nucleotides outside the gene matches: 1. CDR3 length: 13 amino acids. Per the germline V gene, CDR1 is SEHNR and CDR2 is FQNEAQ (reference sequence). The CDR3 DNA reads TGTGCCAGCAGCTCGACAGGGTACAATGAGCAGTTCTTC. Amino acid sequence: CASSSTGYNEQFF.

V usage is TRBV29-1 and J usage is TRBJ2-1; 9 nucleotides agree with TRBD2. The V gene end was trimmed by 4 bases and the J gene end by 4 bases; junction bases not matched to a gene: 2. Germline values: CDR1 SQVTM, CDR2 ANQGSEA. CDR3 length: 13 amino acids. Here the CDR3 DNA reads TGCAGCGTTGTAGCGGGAGCATACAATGAGCAGTTCTTC. Translating gives CSVVAGAYNEQFF.

V and J are TRBV10-3 and TRBJ1-2, with 7 bases matching TRBD1. This CDR3 has 14 amino acids. CDR1 is ENHRY and CDR2 is SYGVKD in the germline V gene. Losses at the gene ends were 0 bases for V and 8 bases for J; bases not matched to a gene: 6. The CDR3 protein is CAISESKGGRGYTF. In DNA form, the CDR3 reads TGTGCCATCAGTGAGTCCAAAGGGGGCAGGGGCTACACCTTC.

The V call is TRBV6-6, the J call TRBJ2-1; 7 bases line up with TRBD2. Germline-derived CDR1 and CDR2 are MNHNY and SVGAGI (reference sequence). The CDR3 consists of 15 residues. V lost 5 bases and J lost 3; bases outside the gene matches: 7. In DNA, the CDR3 is TGTGCCAGCAGTCGGGGGGTAGATTACTACAATGAGCAGTTCTTC. Encoded protein: CASSRGVDYYNEQFF.

There are a few counts of this clone. The chain uses TRBV5-1 and TRBJ2-7; possibly TRBD2 for D (6 bases). This CDR3 spans 15 amino acids. CDR1 is SGHRS and CDR2 is YFSETQ in the germline V gene. V was shortened by 3 bases and J by 4 bases, with 17 bases between the two germline ends. The CDR3 nucleotides are TGCGCCAGCAGCTCCCTTGGGGCCGGAGGGTACGAGCAGTACTTC. This codes for CASSSLGAGGYEQYF.

The chain carries TRBV10-2 and TRBJ2-3; 7 bases map to TRBD1. Per the germline V gene, CDR1 is WSHSY and CDR2 is SAAADI. The CDR3 sequence is 14 residues long. With 7 bases clipped from V and 2 bases from J, the junction kept 6 bases outside the gene matches. The CDR3 sequence: CASTLTGTTDTQYF. The CDR3 DNA is TGCGCCAGCACCCTGACAGGGACCACAGATACGCAGTATTTT.

The rearrangement joins TRBV27 to TRBJ2-3; a weak D match, TRBD2 (5 bases). CDR3 length: 14 amino acids. Germline CDR1 reads MNHEY; CDR2 reads SMNVEV (reference sequence). V was shortened by 5 bases and J by 5 bases, with 14 bases between the two germline ends. The CDR3 is CASSALHRGDTQYF. Written as DNA, the CDR3 is TGTGCCAGCAGTGCCCTTCACCGGGGAGATACGCAGTATTTT.

The rearrangement links TRBV19 to TRBJ2-1; no reliable D call. Germline CDR1 and CDR2: LNHDA and SQIVND (reference sequence). Deletions cut 4 bases from V and 0 bases from J, with 10 bases between. This CDR3 is 15 amino acids long. The CDR3 DNA is TGTGCCAGTAGTAACACCCGGAGCTCCTACAATGAGCAGTTCTTC. This translates into CASSNTRSSYNEQFF.